One T cell receptor beta chain is described in this entry. This CDR3 is 16 amino acids long. Germline V lookup: CDR1 SGHAT, CDR2 FQDESV (reference sequence). V dropped 4 bases and J dropped 11; count of bases not matched to a gene: 13. Under the authors' procedure: Reference gene primer amplification yielded estimated nucleated cell counts. The protocol was immunoSEQ multiplex PCR, while the TCRdb copy is restricted to in-frame clones and leaves out a portion. V and J calls and clone size come straight from that table; D and trimming were deduced from the DNA. Here the sample spans about 280,000 clones, around 85% being singletons. The data derive from a study of blood T cell repertoires in COVID-19. Study context: Both acute and convalescent COVID-19 samples were obtained from the United States, Italy and Spain. T cells, B-cell-depleted T cells, or PBMCs supplied cDNA or gDNA.

The V call is TRBV11-1, the J call TRBJ1-4; 10 bases are a match to TRBD1. The sequence was collected from a woman aged 70-85 years with acute or convalescent COVID-19. Sequencing used peripheral blood. In nucleotides, the CDR3 is TGTGCCAGCAGCTCGAGTGTCGGGACAGGGGCCGCGAAACTGTTTTTT. This sequence encodes CASSSSVGTGAAKLFF.